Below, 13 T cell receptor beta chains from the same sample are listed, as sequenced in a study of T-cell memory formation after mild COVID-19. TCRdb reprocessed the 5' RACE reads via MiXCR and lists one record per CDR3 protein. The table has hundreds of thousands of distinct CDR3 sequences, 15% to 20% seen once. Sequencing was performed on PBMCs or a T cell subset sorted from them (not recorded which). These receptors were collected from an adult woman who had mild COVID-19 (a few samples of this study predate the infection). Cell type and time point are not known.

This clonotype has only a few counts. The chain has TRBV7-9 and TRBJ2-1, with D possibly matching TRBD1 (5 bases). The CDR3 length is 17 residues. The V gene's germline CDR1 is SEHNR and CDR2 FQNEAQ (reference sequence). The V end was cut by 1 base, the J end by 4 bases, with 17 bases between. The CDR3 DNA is TGTGCCAGCAGCTTAGACCTGCAGGGTTGGGCATACAATGAGCAGTTCTTC. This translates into CASSLDLQGWAYNEQFF.

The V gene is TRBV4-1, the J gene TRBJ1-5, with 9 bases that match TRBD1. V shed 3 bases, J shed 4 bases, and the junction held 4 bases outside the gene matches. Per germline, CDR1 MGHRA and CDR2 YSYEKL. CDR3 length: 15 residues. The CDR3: CASSHSGTGNQPQHF. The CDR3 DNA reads TGCGCCAGCAGCCATTCCGGGACAGGGAATCAGCCCCAGCATTTT.

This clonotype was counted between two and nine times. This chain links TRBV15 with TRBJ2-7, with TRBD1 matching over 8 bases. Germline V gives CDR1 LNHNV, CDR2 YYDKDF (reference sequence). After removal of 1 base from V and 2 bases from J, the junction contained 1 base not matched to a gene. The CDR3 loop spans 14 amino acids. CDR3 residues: CATSRAGGTYEQYF. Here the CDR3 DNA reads TGTGCCACCAGCAGAGCAGGGGGCACCTACGAGCAGTACTTC.

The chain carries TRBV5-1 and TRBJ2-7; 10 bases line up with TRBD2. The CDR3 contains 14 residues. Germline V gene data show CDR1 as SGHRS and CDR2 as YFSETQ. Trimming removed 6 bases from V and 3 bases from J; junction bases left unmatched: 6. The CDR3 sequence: CASMRTSGDYEQYF. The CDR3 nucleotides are TGCGCCAGCATGCGGACTAGCGGCGACTACGAGCAGTACTTC.

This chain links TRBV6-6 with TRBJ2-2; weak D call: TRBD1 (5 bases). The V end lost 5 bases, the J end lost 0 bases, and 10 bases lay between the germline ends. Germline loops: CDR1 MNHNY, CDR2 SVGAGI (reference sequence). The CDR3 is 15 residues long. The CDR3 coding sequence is TGTGCCAGCAGTATAGGACACCCGAACACCGGGGAGCTGTTTTTT. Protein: CASSIGHPNTGELFF.

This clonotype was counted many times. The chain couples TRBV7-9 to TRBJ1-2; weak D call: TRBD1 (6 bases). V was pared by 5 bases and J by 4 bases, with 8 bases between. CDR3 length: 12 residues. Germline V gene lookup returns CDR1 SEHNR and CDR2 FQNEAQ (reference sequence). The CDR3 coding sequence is TGTGCCAGCAGCCGGGACATCTATGGCTACACCTTC. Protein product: CASSRDIYGYTF.

CDR3 DNA: TGCGCCAGCAGTACCGGGACTAGCGGGAACTCCTACAATGAGCAGTTCTTC. Translated: CASSTGTSGNSYNEQFF. V and J are TRBV4-3 and TRBJ2-1, with TRBD2 matching over 13 bases. Trimming took 6 bases from V and 0 from J; bases not matched to a gene: 5. The CDR3 has 17 amino acids. Germline-derived CDR1 and CDR2 are LGHNA and YSLEER.

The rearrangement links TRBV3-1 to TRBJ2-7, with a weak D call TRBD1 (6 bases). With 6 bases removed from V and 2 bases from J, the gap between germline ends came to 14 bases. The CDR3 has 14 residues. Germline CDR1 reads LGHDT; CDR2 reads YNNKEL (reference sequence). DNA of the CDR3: TGTGCCAGCAGTAGTATACAGGGCACCTACGAGCAGTACTTC. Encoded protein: CASSSIQGTYEQYF.

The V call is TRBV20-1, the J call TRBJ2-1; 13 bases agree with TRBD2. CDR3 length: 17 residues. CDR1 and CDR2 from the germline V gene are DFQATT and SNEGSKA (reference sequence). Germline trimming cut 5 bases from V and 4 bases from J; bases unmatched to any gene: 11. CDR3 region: CSAPPRTSGGLYNEQFF. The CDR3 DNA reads TGCAGTGCTCCCCCTCGGACTAGCGGGGGCCTATACAATGAGCAGTTCTTC.

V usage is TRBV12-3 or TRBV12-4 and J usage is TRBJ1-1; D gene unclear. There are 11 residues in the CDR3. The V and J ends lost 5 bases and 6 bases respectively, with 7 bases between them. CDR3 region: CASSRTAEAFF. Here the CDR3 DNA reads TGTGCCAGCAGTCGGACGGCTGAAGCTTTCTTT.

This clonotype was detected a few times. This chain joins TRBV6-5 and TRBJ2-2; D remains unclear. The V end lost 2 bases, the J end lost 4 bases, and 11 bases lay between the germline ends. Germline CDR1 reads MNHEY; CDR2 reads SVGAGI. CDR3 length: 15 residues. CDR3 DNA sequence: TGTGCCAGCAGTTACGGCCTTCACTTCACCGGGGAGCTGTTTTTT. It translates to CASSYGLHFTGELFF.

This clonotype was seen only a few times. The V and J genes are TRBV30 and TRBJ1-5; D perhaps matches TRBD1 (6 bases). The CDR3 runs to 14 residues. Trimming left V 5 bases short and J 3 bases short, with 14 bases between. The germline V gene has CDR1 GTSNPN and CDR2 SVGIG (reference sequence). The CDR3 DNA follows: TGTGCCTGGGATACAGGGAGTACCAATCAGCCCCAGCATTTT. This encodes CAWDTGSTNQPQHF.

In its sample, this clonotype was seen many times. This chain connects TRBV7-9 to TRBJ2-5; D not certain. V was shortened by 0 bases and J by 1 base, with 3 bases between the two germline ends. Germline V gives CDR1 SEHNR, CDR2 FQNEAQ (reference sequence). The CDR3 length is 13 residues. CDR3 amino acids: CASSLALQETQYF. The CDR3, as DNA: TGTGCCAGCAGCTTAGCCCTCCAAGAGACCCAGTACTTC.